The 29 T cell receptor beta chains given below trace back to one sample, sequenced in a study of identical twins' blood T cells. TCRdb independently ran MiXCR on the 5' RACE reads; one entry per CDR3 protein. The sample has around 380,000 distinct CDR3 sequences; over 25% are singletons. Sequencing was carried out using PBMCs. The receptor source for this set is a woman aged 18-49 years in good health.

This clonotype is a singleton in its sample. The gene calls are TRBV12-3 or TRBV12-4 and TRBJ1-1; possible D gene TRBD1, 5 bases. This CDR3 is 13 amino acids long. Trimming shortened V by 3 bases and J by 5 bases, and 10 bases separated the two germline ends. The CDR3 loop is CASSFGAATEAFF. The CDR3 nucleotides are TGTGCCAGCAGTTTTGGGGCGGCGACTGAAGCTTTCTTT.

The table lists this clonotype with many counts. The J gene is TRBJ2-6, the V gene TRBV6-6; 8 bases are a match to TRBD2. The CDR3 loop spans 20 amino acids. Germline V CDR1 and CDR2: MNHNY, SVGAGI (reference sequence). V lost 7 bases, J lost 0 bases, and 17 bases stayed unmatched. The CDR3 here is CASNHPLTSVLSSGANVLTF. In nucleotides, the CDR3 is TGTGCCAGCAACCACCCTTTGACTAGCGTTCTTTCCTCTGGGGCCAACGTCCTGACTTTC.

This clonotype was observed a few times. Here the CDR3 reads CASSLGQVGMNTEAFF. The CDR3 bases are TGCGCCAGCAGCTTGGGGCAGGTAGGAATGAACACTGAAGCTTTCTTT. V is TRBV5-1 and J is TRBJ1-1, with D uncertain. Germline-derived CDR1 and CDR2 are SGHRS and YFSETQ. The CDR3 spans 16 residues. Trimming cost V 0 bases and J 0 bases, with 12 bases left between them.

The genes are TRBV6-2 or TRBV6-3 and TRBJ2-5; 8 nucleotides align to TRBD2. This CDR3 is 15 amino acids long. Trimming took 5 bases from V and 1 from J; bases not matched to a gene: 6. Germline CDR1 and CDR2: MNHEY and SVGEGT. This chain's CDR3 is CASSTLTSAQETQYF. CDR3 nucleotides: TGTGCCAGCAGTACCTTGACTAGCGCCCAAGAGACCCAGTACTTC.

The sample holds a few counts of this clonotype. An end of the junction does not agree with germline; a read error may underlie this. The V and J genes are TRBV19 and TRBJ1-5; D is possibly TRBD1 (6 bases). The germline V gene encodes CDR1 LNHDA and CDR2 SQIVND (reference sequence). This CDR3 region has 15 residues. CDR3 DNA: TGTGCCAGTAGTAGCTCGACAGGAAGCAGTCAGCCCCAGCATTTT. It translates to CASSSSTGSSQPQHF.

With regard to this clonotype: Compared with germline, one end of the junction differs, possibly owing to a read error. In DNA, the CDR3 is TGTGCCCGCAGGTTGGGACACGAAATACGAAACACCATATATTTT. The encoded protein is CARRLGHEIRNTIYF. The chain has TRBV6-5 and TRBJ1-3, with D possibly matching TRBD1 (6 bases). Germline CDR1 MNHEY, CDR2 SVGAGI. This CDR3 region has 15 residues.

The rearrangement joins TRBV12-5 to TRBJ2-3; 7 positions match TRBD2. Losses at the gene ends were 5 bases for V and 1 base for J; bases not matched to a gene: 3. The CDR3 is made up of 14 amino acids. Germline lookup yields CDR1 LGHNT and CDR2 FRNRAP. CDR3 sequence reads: CASGPSGGTDTQYF. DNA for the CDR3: TGTGCTAGTGGTCCTAGCGGAGGCACAGATACGCAGTATTTT.

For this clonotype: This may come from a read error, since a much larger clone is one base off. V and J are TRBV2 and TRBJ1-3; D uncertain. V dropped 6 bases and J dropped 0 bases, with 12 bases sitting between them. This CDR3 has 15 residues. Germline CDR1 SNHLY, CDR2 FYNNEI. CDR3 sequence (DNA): TGTGCCAGCAGCCCCCAGACGGACTCTGGAAACACCATATATTTT. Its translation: CASSPQTDSGNTIYF.

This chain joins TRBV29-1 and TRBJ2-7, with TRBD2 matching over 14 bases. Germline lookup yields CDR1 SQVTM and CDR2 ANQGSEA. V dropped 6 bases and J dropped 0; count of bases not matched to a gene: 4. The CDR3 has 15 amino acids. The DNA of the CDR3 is TGCAGCGTCGACGGGACTAGCGGGAGCTCCTACGAGCAGTACTTC. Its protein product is CSVDGTSGSSYEQYF.

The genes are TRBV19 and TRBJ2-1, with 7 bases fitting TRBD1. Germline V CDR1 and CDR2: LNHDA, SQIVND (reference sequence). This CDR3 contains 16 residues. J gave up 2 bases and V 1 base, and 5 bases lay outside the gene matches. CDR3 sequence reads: CASSIGGQFPYNEQFF. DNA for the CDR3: TGTGCCAGTAGTATAGGGGGACAGTTCCCCTACAATGAGCAGTTCTTC.

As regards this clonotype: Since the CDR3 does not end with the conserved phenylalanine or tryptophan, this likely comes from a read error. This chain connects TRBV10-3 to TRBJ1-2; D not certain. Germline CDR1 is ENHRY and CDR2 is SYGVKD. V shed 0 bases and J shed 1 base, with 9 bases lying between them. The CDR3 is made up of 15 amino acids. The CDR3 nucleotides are TGTGCCATCAGTGAGTCGCCCCCCATTAACTATGGCTACACCCTC. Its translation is CAISESPPINYGYTL.

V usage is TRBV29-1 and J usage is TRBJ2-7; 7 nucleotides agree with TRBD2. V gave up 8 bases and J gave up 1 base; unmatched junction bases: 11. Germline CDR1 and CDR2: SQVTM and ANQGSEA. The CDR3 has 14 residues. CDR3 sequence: CSSRGLAVSYEQYF. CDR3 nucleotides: TGCAGCTCGCGCGGCCTAGCGGTATCCTACGAGCAGTACTTC.

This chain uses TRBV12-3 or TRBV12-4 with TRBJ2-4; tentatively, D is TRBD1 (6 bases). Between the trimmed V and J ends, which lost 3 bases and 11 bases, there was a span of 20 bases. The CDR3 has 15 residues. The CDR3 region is CASSFSGHRVAFQYF. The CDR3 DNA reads TGTGCCAGCAGTTTCTCCGGCCACAGGGTGGCATTTCAGTACTTC.

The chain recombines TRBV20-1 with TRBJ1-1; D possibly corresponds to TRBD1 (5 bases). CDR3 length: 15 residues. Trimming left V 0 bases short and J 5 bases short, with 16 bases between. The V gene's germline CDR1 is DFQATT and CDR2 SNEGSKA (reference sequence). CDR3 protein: CSARDLSGGGTEAFF. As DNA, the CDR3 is TGCAGTGCTAGAGATCTATCTGGGGGGGGGACTGAAGCTTTCTTT.

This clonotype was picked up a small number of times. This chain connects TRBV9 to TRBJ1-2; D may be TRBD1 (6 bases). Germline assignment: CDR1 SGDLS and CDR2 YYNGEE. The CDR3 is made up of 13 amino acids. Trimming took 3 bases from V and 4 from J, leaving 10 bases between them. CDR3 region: CASSARTAYGYTF. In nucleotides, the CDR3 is TGTGCCAGCAGCGCCAGGACAGCCTATGGCTACACCTTC.

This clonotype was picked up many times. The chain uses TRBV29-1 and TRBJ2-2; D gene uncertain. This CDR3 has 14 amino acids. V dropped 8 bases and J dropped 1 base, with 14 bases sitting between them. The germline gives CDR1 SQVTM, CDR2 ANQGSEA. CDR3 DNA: TGCAGCTTTACCGATTCGGGGAACACCGGGGAGCTGTTTTTT. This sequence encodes CSFTDSGNTGELFF.

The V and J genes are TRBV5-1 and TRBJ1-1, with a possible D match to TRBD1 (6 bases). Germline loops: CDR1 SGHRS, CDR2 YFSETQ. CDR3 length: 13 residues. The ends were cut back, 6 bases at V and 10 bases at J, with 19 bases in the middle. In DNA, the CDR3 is TGCGCCAGCACAAACGGGGGCCACGGAGGAGCTTTCTTT. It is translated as CASTNGGHGGAFF.

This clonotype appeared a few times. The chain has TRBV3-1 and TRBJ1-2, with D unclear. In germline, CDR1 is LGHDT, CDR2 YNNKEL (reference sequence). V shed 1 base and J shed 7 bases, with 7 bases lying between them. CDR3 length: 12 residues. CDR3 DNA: TGTGCCAGCAGCCAAGGTGATTTTGGCTACACCTTC. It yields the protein CASSQGDFGYTF.

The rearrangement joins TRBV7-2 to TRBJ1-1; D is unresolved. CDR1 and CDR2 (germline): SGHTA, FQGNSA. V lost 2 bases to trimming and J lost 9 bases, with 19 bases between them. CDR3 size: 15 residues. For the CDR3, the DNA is TGTGCCAGCAGCTTAAATCGAAGATTACCACTGAAAGCTTTCTTT. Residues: CASSLNRRLPLKAFF. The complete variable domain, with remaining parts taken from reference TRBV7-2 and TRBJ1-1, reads GAGVSQSPSNKVTEKGKDVELRCDPISGHTALYWYRQSLGQGLEFLIYFQGNSAPDKSGLPSDRFSAERTGGSVSTLTIQRTQQEDSAVYLCASSLNRRLPLKAFFGQGTRLTVV.

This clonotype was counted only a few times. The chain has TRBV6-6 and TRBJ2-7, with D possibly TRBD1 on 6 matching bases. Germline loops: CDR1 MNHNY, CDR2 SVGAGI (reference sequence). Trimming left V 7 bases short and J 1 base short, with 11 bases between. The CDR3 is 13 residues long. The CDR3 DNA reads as TGTGCCAGCACCCTCGGACAGTCCTACGAGCAGTACTTC. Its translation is CASTLGQSYEQYF.

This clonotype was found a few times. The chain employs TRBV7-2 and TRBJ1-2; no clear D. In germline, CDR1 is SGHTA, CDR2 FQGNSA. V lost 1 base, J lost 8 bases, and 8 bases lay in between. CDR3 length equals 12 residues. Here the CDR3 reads CASSLGMGGYTF. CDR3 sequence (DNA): TGTGCCAGCAGCTTAGGGATGGGGGGCTACACCTTC.

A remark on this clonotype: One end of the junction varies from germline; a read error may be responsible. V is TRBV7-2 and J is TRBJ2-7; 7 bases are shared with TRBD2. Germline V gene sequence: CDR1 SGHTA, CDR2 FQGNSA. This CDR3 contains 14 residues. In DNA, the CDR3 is TGTGCCATCAGCCCTAGGACTAGCTCCTACGAGCAGTACTTC. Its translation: CAISPRTSSYEQYF. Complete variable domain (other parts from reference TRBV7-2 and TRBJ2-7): GAGVSQSPSNKVTEKGKDVELRCDPISGHTALYWYRQSLGQGLEFLIYFQGNSAPDKSGLPSDRFSAERTGGSVSTLTIQRTQQEDSAVYLCAISPRTSSYEQYFGPGTRLTVT.

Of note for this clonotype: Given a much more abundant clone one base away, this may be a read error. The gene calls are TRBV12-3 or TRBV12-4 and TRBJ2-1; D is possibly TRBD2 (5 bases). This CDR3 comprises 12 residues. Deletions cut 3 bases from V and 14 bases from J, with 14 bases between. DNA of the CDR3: TGTGCCAGCAGTTTTTACCCGGGATTGGAGTTCTTC. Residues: CASSFYPGLEFF.

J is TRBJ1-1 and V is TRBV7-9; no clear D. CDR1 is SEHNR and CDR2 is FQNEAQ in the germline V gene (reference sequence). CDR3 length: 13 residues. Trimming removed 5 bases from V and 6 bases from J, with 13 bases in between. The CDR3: CASSPDANPEAFF. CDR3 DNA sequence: TGTGCCAGCAGCCCCGACGCGAATCCTGAAGCTTTCTTT.

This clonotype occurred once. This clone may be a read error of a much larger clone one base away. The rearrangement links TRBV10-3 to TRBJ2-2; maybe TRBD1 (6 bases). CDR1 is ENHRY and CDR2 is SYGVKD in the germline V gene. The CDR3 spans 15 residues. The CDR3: CAISQTGLNTGEPFF. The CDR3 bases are TGTGCCATCAGCCAAACAGGGTTGAACACCGGGGAGCCGTTTTTT.

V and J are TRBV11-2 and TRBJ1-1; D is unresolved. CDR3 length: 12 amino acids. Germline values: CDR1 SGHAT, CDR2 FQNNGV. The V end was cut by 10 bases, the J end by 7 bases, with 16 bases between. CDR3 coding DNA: TGTGCCACCCGGAGCGCCGGTATTGAAGCTTTCTTT. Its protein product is CATRSAGIEAFF. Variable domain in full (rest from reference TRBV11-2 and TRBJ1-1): EAGVAQSPRYKIIEKRQSVAFWCNPISGHATLYWYQQILGQGPKLLIQFQNNGVVDDSQLPKDRFSAERLKGVDSTLKIQPAKLEDSAVYLCATRSAGIEAFFGQGTRLTVV.

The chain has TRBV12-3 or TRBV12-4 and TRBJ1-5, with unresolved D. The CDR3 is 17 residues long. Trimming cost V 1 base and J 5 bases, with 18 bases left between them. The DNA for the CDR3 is TGTGCCAGCAGTTTAGAAGGTCATGTTGGGGAGTATCAGCCCCAGCATTTT. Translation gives CASSLEGHVGEYQPQHF.

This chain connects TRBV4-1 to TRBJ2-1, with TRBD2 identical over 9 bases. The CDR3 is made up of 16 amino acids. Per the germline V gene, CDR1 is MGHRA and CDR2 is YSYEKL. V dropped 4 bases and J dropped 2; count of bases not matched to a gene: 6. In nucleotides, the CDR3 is TGCGCCAGCAGCCCCTTAGGGACTAGCACCTACAATGAGCAGTTCTTC. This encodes CASSPLGTSTYNEQFF.

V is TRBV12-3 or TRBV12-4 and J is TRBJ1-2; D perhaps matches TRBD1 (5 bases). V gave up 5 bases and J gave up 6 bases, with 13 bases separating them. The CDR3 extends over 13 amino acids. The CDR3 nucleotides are TGTGCCAGCAGTGTGGTTCTGGGACATGGCTACACCTTC. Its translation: CASSVVLGHGYTF.